The next 23 T cell receptor beta chains were all read from a single sample in a study of regulatory T cells in long-lasting Graves disease. Time point in this sample: newly diagnosed GD, antithyroid drugs for less than 3 months. Isolated PBMC RNA provided the starting material for the TCR library. According to the study, TCR beta libraries were built with iRepertoire HTBI primers and CDR3-region Arm-PCR. TCRdb re-called the multiplex PCR reads through MiXCR, storing one row per CDR3 protein. The sample lists approximately 470,000 distinct CDR3 sequences, about a sixth occurring once. These same records also appear under a second study, on T cells in Graves' hyperthyroidism and ophthalmopathy.

The starting material was peripheral blood mononuclear cells (PBMCs), obtained at new diagnosis, from a patient treated with antithyroid drugs. These receptors were collected from a middle-aged man with Graves disease.

This clonotype was counted ten times or more. The chain joins TRBV28 to TRBJ2-7, with unresolved D. This CDR3 spans 13 amino acids. Trimming cost V 4 bases and J 3 bases, with 10 bases left between them. CDR1 is MDHEN, CDR2 SYDVKM, per germline. The CDR3 here is CASSSMGRYEQYF. Written as DNA, the CDR3 is TGTGCCAGCAGTTCCATGGGCCGCTACGAGCAGTACTTC.

CDR3 amino acids: CASSYGAGGTSLHTQYF. Here the CDR3 DNA reads TGTGCCAGCAGTTACGGAGCAGGGGGTACCTCTCTACATACGCAGTATTTT. V and J are TRBV6-5 and TRBJ2-3, with 7 nucleotides matching TRBD1. The J segment lost 7 bases and the V segment lost 2 bases, leaving 15 bases of the junction unmatched. The CDR3 extends over 17 amino acids. Germline CDR1 and CDR2: MNHEY and SVGAGI.

This clonotype has a count of ten or more. The CDR3 DNA reads as TGTGCCAGCAGTTTAGGGGGATACTCAACACAAGCTTTCTTT. Its protein is CASSLGGYSTQAFF. The chain recombines TRBV12-3 or TRBV12-4 with TRBJ1-1; D is unclear. V lost 1 base, J lost 9 bases, and 15 bases lay in between. The CDR3 consists of 14 residues.

This clonotype has ten or more counts. The chain recombines TRBV5-1 with TRBJ1-3; no clear D. Looked up from germline, CDR1 is SGHRS and CDR2 is YFSETQ. V lost 1 base to trimming and J lost 3 bases, with 11 bases between them. CDR3 length equals 15 residues. CDR3 amino acids: CASSLTGQLGNTIYF. CDR3 bases: TGCGCCAGCAGCTTGACGGGTCAGCTTGGAAACACCATATATTTT. The full variable domain, completed using reference TRBV5-1 and TRBJ1-3, is KAGVTQTPRYLIKTRGQQVTLSCSPISGHRSVSWYQQTPGQGLQFLFEYFSETQRNKGNFPGRFSGRQFSNSRSEMNVSTLELGDSALYLCASSLTGQLGNTIYFGEGSWLTVV.

The chain employs TRBV28 and TRBJ2-7, with TRBD2 identical over 12 bases. The CDR3 is made up of 16 amino acids. Germline CDR1 MDHEN, CDR2 SYDVKM. The junction had 10 bases not matched to a gene; V was cut back by 5 bases and J by 5 bases. CDR3 in amino acids: CASSKSTSGGLHEQYF. The CDR3 DNA reads as TGTGCCAGCAGTAAGTCCACTAGCGGGGGGTTACACGAGCAGTACTTC.

The chain employs TRBV27 and TRBJ1-2, with D perhaps TRBD1 (6 bases). The CDR3 has 15 residues. Germline V gene lookup returns CDR1 MNHEY and CDR2 SMNVEV (reference sequence). With 4 bases removed from V and 7 bases from J, the gap between germline ends came to 19 bases. The CDR3 loop reads CASSSPLRGAIGYTF. In nucleotides, the CDR3 is TGTGCCAGCAGTTCACCTTTAAGGGGGGCGATTGGCTACACCTTC.

This clonotype was observed at least ten times. Its ends do not fully match the called genes, so a read error is possible. The chain joins TRBV7-2 to TRBJ1-1; a weak D match, TRBD1 (5 bases). CDR3 length: 13 residues. CDR1 SGHTA and CDR2 FQGNSA come from the germline V gene. The DNA for the CDR3 is TGCGCCAGCAGAAGACAGTTGAACACTGAAGCTTTCTTT. Translated, it gives CASRRQLNTEAFF.

Ten or more counts support this clonotype. The chain joins TRBV27 to TRBJ2-7; TRBD2 aligns across 11 bases. V lost 6 bases, J lost 0 bases, and 4 bases stayed unmatched. The germline V gene encodes CDR1 MNHEY and CDR2 SMNVEV (reference sequence). This CDR3 region has 15 residues. The CDR3 DNA follows: TGTGCCAGCAGAACCGGGACTAGCGGCTCCTACGAGCAGTACTTC. Protein: CASRTGTSGSYEQYF.

The count of this clonotype is one. One end of the junction fails to match germline, which may point to a read error. The chain links TRBV6-1 to TRBJ1-4, with D perhaps matching TRBD1 (6 bases). Germline-derived CDR1 and CDR2 are MNHNS and SASEGT. This CDR3 spans 15 amino acids. This CDR3 is CASRGQLATNEELFF. The CDR3 coding sequence is TGTGCCAGCAGAGGACAGCTTGCAACTAATGAAGAACTGTTTTTT.

The chain links TRBV19 to TRBJ2-3; a possible D gene is TRBD1 (5 bases). The germline gives CDR1 LNHDA, CDR2 SQIVND (reference sequence). The CDR3 contains 15 residues. The V end was cut by 9 bases, the J end by 0 bases, with 16 bases between. The CDR3 sequence is CASLKRQGSTDTQYF. In DNA, the CDR3 is TGTGCCAGCCTGAAAAGGCAGGGTAGCACAGATACGCAGTATTTT.

A few counts support this clonotype. The chain is built from TRBV7-2 and TRBJ2-3; 7 bases map to TRBD1. Looked up from germline, CDR1 is SGHTA and CDR2 is FQGNSA. This CDR3 is 17 amino acids long. The trim removed 1 base at V and 5 bases at J, leaving 12 bases unmatched. For the CDR3, the DNA is TGTGCCAGCAGCTTAGTGGTGGGACAGCGAGCTCTAGATACGCAGTATTTT. It translates to CASSLVVGQRALDTQYF. The full variable domain, completed using reference TRBV7-2 and TRBJ2-3, is GAGVSQSPSNKVTEKGKDVELRCDPISGHTALYWYRQSLGQGLEFLIYFQGNSAPDKSGLPSDRFSAERTGGSVSTLTIQRTQQEDSAVYLCASSLVVGQRALDTQYFGPGTRLTVL.

V gene TRBV24-1 combines with J gene TRBJ2-2; possible D gene TRBD1, 6 bases. Per germline, CDR1 KGHDR and CDR2 SFDVKD. The CDR3 totals 18 residues. Trimming left V 4 bases short and J 6 bases short, with 23 bases between. The CDR3 DNA is TGTGCCACCAGTGAACCATCCCCAAACAGGGCGAGTCCCGGGGAGCTGTTTTTT. Its protein is CATSEPSPNRASPGELFF.

CDR3 nucleotide sequence: TGTGCCAGCAGCCCCAAGCAGGACAGGGTTACCGAGCAGTACTTC. This gives the protein CASSPKQDRVTEQYF. V gene TRBV16 combines with J gene TRBJ2-7, with 8 positions matching TRBD1. Trimming removed 4 bases from V and 6 bases from J; junction bases left unmatched: 11. CDR3 length equals 15 residues. Germline V CDR1 and CDR2: KGHSY, FQNENV.

This clonotype was picked up a small number of times. The chain links TRBV30 to TRBJ2-5; 10 bases are shared with TRBD1. Germline assignment: CDR1 GTSNPN and CDR2 SVGIG (reference sequence). This CDR3 has 14 residues. V was clipped by 2 bases and J by 5 bases; unmatched bases: 5. The CDR3 spells CAWSKTGGAETQYF. The CDR3 nucleotides read TGTGCCTGGAGTAAGACAGGGGGCGCCGAGACCCAGTACTTC.

In the case of this clonotype: A far larger clone lies a single base away; this is likely a read error. The chain combines TRBV27 with TRBJ2-3; 7 bases line up with TRBD2. Germline V lookup: CDR1 MNHEY, CDR2 SMNVEV (reference sequence). CDR3 length: 17 residues. With 5 bases clipped from V and 2 bases from J, the junction kept 13 bases outside the gene matches. Written as DNA, the CDR3 is TGTGCCAGCAGTACCCTCCGGGGGGTTACGGACACAGATACGCAGTATTTT. As protein: CASSTLRGVTDTDTQYF.

This rearrangement joins TRBV6-5 to TRBJ1-1; D remains unclear. Germline V gives CDR1 MNHEY, CDR2 SVGAGI. The CDR3 sequence is 13 residues long. Deletions cut 2 bases from V and 7 bases from J, with 11 bases between. In DNA, the CDR3 is TGTGCCAGCAGTTACGTGGCACCAGGTGAAGCTTTCTTT. Its translation: CASSYVAPGEAFF.

A single count supports this clonotype. A much larger clonotype is one base distant, so this may be a read error. The chain employs TRBV11-3 and TRBJ2-2, with TRBD1 as a possible D gene (6 bases). The germline gives CDR1 SGHNT, CDR2 YENEEA. The germline V and J ends were trimmed by 9 bases and 4 bases, with 18 bases remaining between them. The CDR3 is 15 residues long. CDR3: CASHPGARSTGELFF. CDR3 DNA sequence: TGTGCCAGTCATCCAGGGGCGCGGAGCACCGGGGAGCTGTTTTTT.

Ten or more counts support this clonotype. This chain joins TRBV15 and TRBJ1-1, with D perhaps matching TRBD1 (5 bases). Trimming pared 1 base from V and 8 bases from J, leaving 14 bases between. There are 14 residues in the CDR3. The germline V gene has CDR1 LNHNV and CDR2 YYDKDF (reference sequence). The CDR3 DNA reads TGTGCCACCAGCAGAGCCTCTAGGGGATCAGAAGCTTTCTTT. It codes for CATSRASRGSEAFF.

This sequence joins TRBV29-1 and TRBJ2-1; 7 bases are shared with TRBD2. Per the germline V gene, CDR1 is SQVTM and CDR2 is ANQGSEA. The length of the CDR3 is 14 residues. The V gene end was trimmed by 4 bases and the J gene end by 6 bases; junction bases not matched to a gene: 9. Here the CDR3 DNA reads TGCAGCGTTGGGTGGGGTTCGGGGGGCAATGAGCAGTTCTTC. Protein sequence: CSVGWGSGGNEQFF.

The table lists this clonotype with a count of one. The J gene is TRBJ1-4, the V gene TRBV11-2; D remains ambiguous. The germline V gene has CDR1 SGHAT and CDR2 FQNNGV. This CDR3 comprises 13 residues. Trimming stripped 11 bases from V and 10 bases from J, with 20 bases between. CDR3 sequence (DNA): TGTGCCTGGAGTGTCCTTTTACAAGGAAAACTGTTTTTT. Encoded protein: CAWSVLLQGKLFF.

The chain couples TRBV24-1 to TRBJ2-7; a possible D gene is TRBD2 (5 bases). Germline values: CDR1 KGHDR, CDR2 SFDVKD. The CDR3 has 14 residues. V lost 5 bases and J lost 3, with 13 bases in between. CDR3 region: CATSVLPRGYEQYF. CDR3 coding DNA: TGTGCCACCAGTGTACTACCCCGGGGCTACGAGCAGTACTTC.

The chain is built from TRBV7-8 and TRBJ2-2; 10 bases line up with TRBD2. Per the germline V gene, CDR1 is SGHVS and CDR2 is FQNEAQ. V gave up 5 bases and J gave up 2 bases; unmatched junction bases: 8. This CDR3 has 17 residues. The CDR3 here is CASSNPGLADNTGELFF. The DNA of the CDR3 is TGTGCCAGCAGCAACCCCGGACTAGCGGATAACACCGGGGAGCTGTTTTTT. The full variable domain, its missing parts supplied by reference TRBV7-8 and TRBJ2-2, is GAGVSQSPRYKVAKRGQDVALRCDPISGHVSLFWYQQALGQGPEFLTYFQNEAQLDKSGLPSDRFFAERPEGSVSTLKIQRTQQEDSAVYLCASSNPGLADNTGELFFGEGSRLTVL.

The CDR3 DNA is TGTGCCAGCACTTTGACTAGCGGCCAGGCCTCCAATGAGCAGTTCTTC. Residues: CASTLTSGQASNEQFF. This sequence joins TRBV6-2 or TRBV6-3 and TRBJ2-1; TRBD2 matches 9 bases. Per germline, CDR1 MNHEY and CDR2 SVGEGT. The V segment lost 7 bases and the J segment 6 bases; nucleotides outside the gene matches: 13. There are 16 residues in the CDR3.